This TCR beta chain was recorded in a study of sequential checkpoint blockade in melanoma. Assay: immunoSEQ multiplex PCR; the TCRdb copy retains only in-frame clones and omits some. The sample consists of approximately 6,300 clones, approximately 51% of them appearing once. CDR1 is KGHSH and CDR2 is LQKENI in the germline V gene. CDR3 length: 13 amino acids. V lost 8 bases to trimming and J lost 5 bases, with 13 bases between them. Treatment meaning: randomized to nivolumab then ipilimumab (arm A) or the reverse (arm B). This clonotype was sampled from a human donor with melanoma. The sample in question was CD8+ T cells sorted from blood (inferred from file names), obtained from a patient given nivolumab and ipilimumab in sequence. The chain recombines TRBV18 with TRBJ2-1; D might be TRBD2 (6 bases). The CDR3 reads CASLDWGDNEQFF. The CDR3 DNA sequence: TGTGCCAGCCTAGACTGGGGGGACAATGAGCAGTTCTTC.